This T cell receptor beta chain appears in the sequencing data of a study of T-cell memory formation after mild COVID-19. Study summary: TCR clustering was largely donor specific. Study-wide findings and caveats: Second-wave clones that peaked on day 37 lacked confirmed SARS-CoV-2 specificity. There was a balanced CD4/CD8 profile in clones contracting day 15 to 85, and later expanders leaned CD4+.

This clonotype occurred many times. What it recognizes is unknown. TCRdb processed the 5' RACE reads anew with MiXCR; each CDR3 protein has one entry. The sample contains around 300,000 distinct CDR3 sequences, roughly 15% of which appear only once. V shed 2 bases and J shed 1 base, with 7 bases lying between them. Germline CDR1 is SSHAT and CDR2 is FNYEAQ (reference sequence). CDR3 length: 14 residues. The chain carries TRBV7-7 and TRBJ2-3; D is possibly TRBD2 (5 bases). The source is a man aged 18 to 35 who had mild COVID-19 (a few samples of this study predate the infection). Cell type and time point are not known. The material sequenced was PBMCs or a T cell subset sorted from them (not recorded which). CDR3 protein: CASSLYGGTDTQYF. Here the CDR3 DNA reads TGTGCCAGCAGCTTATACGGGGGCACAGATACGCAGTATTTT.